Each of the 32 T cell receptor beta chains below was sequenced from the same sample in a study of blood T cell repertoires in COVID-19. Using immunoSEQ multiplex PCR, the repertoire was profiled, and TCRdb retains in-frame clones only, with some absent. This sample carries about 60,000 clones, nearly 90% of them seen once, and the ten largest clones take roughly 3.9%. Sequencing input: peripheral blood. The receptors were sampled from a man aged 65-85 years with acute or convalescent COVID-19.

This rearrangement joins TRBV18 to TRBJ2-5, with D maybe TRBD1 (5 bases). Germline V gives CDR1 KGHSH, CDR2 LQKENI. Trimming shortened V by 3 bases and J by 4 bases, and 12 bases separated the two germline ends. CDR3 length: 14 amino acids. For the CDR3, the DNA is TGTGCCAGCTCACCTCAGGGTTCGGGAGAGACCCAGTACTTC. The encoded protein is CASSPQGSGETQYF.

The J gene is TRBJ2-7, the V gene TRBV6-5, with D maybe TRBD1 (6 bases). The germline V gene encodes CDR1 MNHEY and CDR2 SVGAGI. The V and J ends lost 6 bases and 3 bases respectively, with 12 bases between them. The length of the CDR3 is 13 residues. The CDR3 loop reads CASRGTKGYEQYF. For the CDR3, the DNA is TGTGCCAGCAGAGGGACAAAAGGCTACGAGCAGTACTTC.

The chain employs TRBV29-1 and TRBJ2-1; no clear D. V lost 5 bases and J lost 9, with 17 bases in between. Germline CDR1 and CDR2: SQVTM and ANQGSEA. This CDR3 contains 13 residues. The CDR3 DNA sequence: TGCAGCGTTCGTCAGAATACTTGGAGTGAGCAGTTCTTC. Translating it yields CSVRQNTWSEQFF.

This sequence joins TRBV28 and TRBJ1-3, with D possibly matching TRBD1 (6 bases). Per the germline V gene, CDR1 is MDHEN and CDR2 is SYDVKM. V was pared by 6 bases and J by 7 bases, with 16 bases between. This CDR3 contains 14 residues. CDR3 in DNA: TGTGCCAGCAGAGAACAGGGCAGTAGGAACACCATATATTTT. Its protein product is CASREQGSRNTIYF.

In its sample, this clone was seen a few times. The V and J genes are TRBV5-1 and TRBJ2-2; 9 positions agree with TRBD2. The CDR3 spans 14 residues. The germline V gene encodes CDR1 SGHRS and CDR2 YFSETQ. Trimming removed 3 bases from V and 8 bases from J; junction bases left unmatched: 5. The CDR3 sequence: CASSSSGVGGELFF. DNA for the CDR3: TGCGCCAGCAGCTCTAGCGGGGTCGGAGGGGAGCTGTTTTTT.

This clone has a single count. This sequence joins TRBV4-1 and TRBJ1-2, with D possibly TRBD1 on 5 matching bases. V was pared by 4 bases and J by 8 bases, with 29 bases between. Germline loops: CDR1 MGHRA, CDR2 YSYEKL. CDR3 length equals 18 residues. The CDR3: CASSRAGLTYRDLRGYTF. For the CDR3, the DNA is TGCGCCAGCAGCCGGGCGGGACTAACCTACCGAGATCTGCGGGGCTACACCTTC.

The rearrangement uses TRBV12-3 or TRBV12-4 and TRBJ1-2, with D unclear. Trimming pared 6 bases from V and 5 bases from J, leaving 7 bases between. CDR3 size: 11 residues. For the CDR3, the DNA is TGTGCCAGCAGGGAGAATTATGGCTACACCTTC. Protein sequence: CASRENYGYTF.

V gene TRBV6-5 combines with J gene TRBJ2-5; 8 bases are a match to TRBD1. V lost 6 bases, J lost 4 bases, and 10 bases stayed unmatched. Germline CDR1 is MNHEY and CDR2 is SVGAGI. This CDR3 has 15 amino acids. The DNA of the CDR3 is TGTGCCAGCAGCCCCGTGACAGGGGACCGAGAGACCCAGTACTTC. Translating gives CASSPVTGDRETQYF.

The gene calls are TRBV2 and TRBJ2-1; TRBD1 agrees at 9 bases. The CDR3 totals 16 residues. The germline V gene encodes CDR1 SNHLY and CDR2 FYNNEI. Trimming removed 6 bases from V and 7 bases from J; junction bases left unmatched: 13. CDR3 loop: CASSHQSGTGLNEQFF. The CDR3 DNA is TGTGCCAGCAGCCACCAATCCGGGACAGGGTTAAATGAGCAGTTCTTC.

As regards this clone: One junction end disagrees with the germline gene, perhaps due to a read error. The chain uses TRBV3-1 (or the pseudogene TRBV3-2) and TRBJ2-1; D might be TRBD2 (6 bases). Germline CDR1 LGHDT, CDR2 YNNKEL (reference sequence). The CDR3 covers 10 residues. CDR3 sequence: CVSGRNEQFF. The CDR3 coding sequence is TGCGTCTCAGGGAGGAATGAGCAGTTCTTC.

The chain combines TRBV3-1 (or the pseudogene TRBV3-2) with TRBJ1-1; D not certain. The germline CDR1 and CDR2 sequences are LGHDT and YNNKEL (reference sequence). V was clipped by 0 bases and J by 10 bases, with 18 bases between them. This CDR3 region has 15 residues. This chain's CDR3 is CASSQDLEAPVVAFF. CDR3 coding DNA: TGTGCCAGCAGCCAAGATCTTGAGGCGCCGGTGGTAGCTTTCTTT.

This chain connects TRBV5-4 to TRBJ2-2; 7 nucleotides match TRBD2. The CDR3 covers 18 residues. Trimming at V came to 1 base and at J to 2 bases, leaving 11 bases not matched to a gene. Germline CDR1 reads SGHNT; CDR2 reads YYREEE (reference sequence). The CDR3, as DNA: TGTGCCAGCAGCTTGTTCAAAACTAGCGCCCCTAACACCGGGGAGCTGTTTTTT. Amino acid sequence: CASSLFKTSAPNTGELFF.

The rearrangement joins TRBV6-5 to TRBJ2-7; 8 bases map to TRBD1. The CDR3 is made up of 13 amino acids. CDR1 is MNHEY and CDR2 is SVGAGI in the germline V gene. With 6 bases clipped from V and 1 base from J, the junction kept 2 bases outside the gene matches. The CDR3 DNA reads as TGTGCCAGCAGAGACAGGGGATCCTACGAGCAGTACTTC. Amino acid sequence: CASRDRGSYEQYF.

The chain employs TRBV7-9 and TRBJ2-7, with TRBD1 identical over 10 bases. V shed 5 bases and J 0 bases; nucleotides not matched to a gene: 1. CDR1 and CDR2 (germline): SEHNR, FQNEAQ (reference sequence). The CDR3 is made up of 14 amino acids. CDR3 bases: TGTGCCAGCAGCGGGACAGGGGTCTCCTACGAGCAGTACTTC. Its translation is CASSGTGVSYEQYF.

CDR3 in DNA: TGTGCCAGTAGTATTGGGTTCGCAGGGACATCAGGCAATCAGCCCCAGCATTTT. Its translation: CASSIGFAGTSGNQPQHF. The rearrangement links TRBV19 to TRBJ1-5, with D maybe TRBD1 (6 bases). Trimming left V 3 bases short and J 2 bases short, with 20 bases between. CDR3 length: 18 amino acids. Germline lookup yields CDR1 LNHDA and CDR2 SQIVND (reference sequence).

The chain links TRBV4-3 to TRBJ2-2; no firm D call. The CDR3 is 14 residues long. Germline lookup yields CDR1 LGHNA and CDR2 YSLEER. V shed 6 bases and J shed 3 bases, with 11 bases lying between them. CDR3 bases: TGCGCCAGCAGTCGTTACAAGTACACCGGGGAGCTGTTTTTT. Translating it yields CASSRYKYTGELFF.

The V gene is TRBV28, the J gene TRBJ1-2; no clear D gene. V dropped 6 bases and J dropped 0 bases, with 11 bases sitting between them. Germline V gene sequence: CDR1 MDHEN, CDR2 SYDVKM. CDR3 length: 14 amino acids. CDR3 nucleotide sequence: TGTGCCAGCAGACGTGGAGGGTCTAACTATGGCTACACCTTC. This sequence encodes CASRRGGSNYGYTF.

The rearrangement joins TRBV9 to TRBJ1-1, with a tentative D call TRBD1 (6 bases). The germline V gene has CDR1 SGDLS and CDR2 YYNGEE. The V and J ends lost 0 bases and 10 bases respectively, with 10 bases between them. This CDR3 is 12 amino acids long. CDR3 bases: TGTGCCAGCAGCGTAGGGGAGGGGGGAGCTTTCTTT. Its translation: CASSVGEGGAFF.

This chain joins TRBV5-4 and TRBJ2-2, with D possibly being TRBD1 (5 bases). The germline CDR1 and CDR2 sequences are SGHNT and YYREEE (reference sequence). This CDR3 is 15 amino acids long. V lost 4 bases and J lost 3, with 13 bases in between. The CDR3 region has the DNA TGTGCCAGCAGCACCGGACAAGCTTACACCGGGGAGCTGTTTTTT. Its translation: CASSTGQAYTGELFF.

This chain connects TRBV2 to TRBJ1-2; D might be TRBD1 (6 bases). The length of the CDR3 is 14 residues. Trimming cost V 5 bases and J 2 bases, with 12 bases left between them. Germline-derived CDR1 and CDR2 are SNHLY and FYNNEI. CDR3 residues: CASSIQGPNYGYTF. Here the CDR3 DNA reads TGTGCCAGCAGTATACAGGGCCCCAACTATGGCTACACCTTC.

J is TRBJ1-2 and V is TRBV20-1; D not certain. Per the germline V gene, CDR1 is DFQATT and CDR2 is SNEGSKA (reference sequence). The CDR3 runs to 16 residues. V lost 3 bases, J lost 8 bases, and 25 bases lay in between. This CDR3 is CSASEESDGRGRGYTF. CDR3 DNA: TGCAGTGCTAGTGAGGAGTCGGACGGGCGGGGTAGGGGCTACACCTTC.

This clone was seen only once. The J gene is TRBJ1-3, the V gene TRBV28; possibly TRBD1 for D (6 bases). V shed 2 bases and J shed 0 bases, with 11 bases lying between them. This CDR3 has 16 amino acids. In germline, CDR1 is MDHEN, CDR2 SYDVKM. The CDR3, as DNA: TGTGCCAGCAGTTTACCCGGGACACTCTCTGGAAACACCATATATTTT. Translated, it gives CASSLPGTLSGNTIYF. Supplemented by reference TRBV28 and TRBJ1-3, the full variable domain reads DVKVTQSSRYLVKRTGEKVFLECVQDMDHENMFWYRQDPGLGLRLIYFSYDVKMKEKGDIPEGYSVSREKKERFSLILESASTNQTSMYLCASSLPGTLSGNTIYFGEGSWLTVV.

V is TRBV6-5 and J is TRBJ1-1; TRBD1 matches at 7 bases. The ends lost 11 bases at V and 4 bases at J; junction bases unmatched: 13. Germline CDR1 MNHEY, CDR2 SVGAGI. The CDR3 is 14 residues long. The CDR3 here is CASQTGELVTEAFF. In nucleotides, the CDR3 is TGTGCCTCACAAACAGGGGAGTTGGTCACTGAAGCTTTCTTT.

The gene calls are TRBV9 and TRBJ1-5; D uncertain. CDR1 is SGDLS and CDR2 is YYNGEE in the germline V gene. The V and J ends lost 0 bases and 8 bases respectively, with 9 bases between them. The CDR3 contains 13 residues. The CDR3 sequence: CASSVEAGKPQHF. CDR3 DNA: TGTGCCAGCAGCGTAGAAGCGGGAAAGCCCCAGCATTTT. The full variable domain, its missing parts supplied by reference TRBV9 and TRBJ1-5, is DSGVTQTPKHLITATGQRVTLRCSPRSGDLSVYWYQQSLDQGLQFLIQYYNGEERAKGNILERFSAQQFPDLHSELNLSSLELGDSALYFCASSVEAGKPQHFGDGTRLSIL.

There are a few counts of this clone. The CDR3 sequence: CASRSSGTQNTEAFF. The CDR3 coding sequence is TGTGCCAGCAGGAGCTCCGGGACACAGAACACTGAAGCTTTCTTT. The chain recombines TRBV2 with TRBJ1-1; D might be TRBD1 (6 bases). The CDR3 sequence is 15 residues long. Germline lookup yields CDR1 SNHLY and CDR2 FYNNEI. V lost 6 bases and J 1 base, leaving 15 bases between the germline ends. The whole variable domain, remainder taken from reference TRBV2 and TRBJ1-1, is EPEVTQTPSHQVTQMGQEVILRCVPISNHLYFYWYRQILGQKVEFLVSFYNNEISEKSEIFDDQFSVERPDGSNFTLKIRSTKLEDSAMYFCASRSSGTQNTEAFFGQGTRLTVV.

On this clone itself: In the same sample, other DNA sequences code for this CDR3. This chain joins TRBV7-2 and TRBJ1-1; tentatively, D is TRBD1 (5 bases). V was clipped by 5 bases and J by 0 bases, with 10 bases between them. Germline V gene lookup returns CDR1 SGHTA and CDR2 FQGNSA. This CDR3 region has 14 residues. CDR3 in DNA: TGTGCCAGCAGCCTAGGGGACTTGAACACTGAAGCTTTCTTT. Translating it yields CASSLGDLNTEAFF. The variable domain in full, completed from reference TRBV7-2 and TRBJ1-1, reads GAGVSQSPSNKVTEKGKDVELRCDPISGHTALYWYRQSLGQGLEFLIYFQGNSAPDKSGLPSDRFSAERTGGSVSTLTIQRTQQEDSAVYLCASSLGDLNTEAFFGQGTRLTVV.

This sequence joins TRBV5-1 and TRBJ2-2; TRBD1 matches 7 bases. J was trimmed by 7 bases and V by 1 base; bases with no gene match: 10. The CDR3 spans 16 residues. Germline loops: CDR1 SGHRS, CDR2 YFSETQ. The CDR3 bases are TGCGCCAGCAGCTTGTTTGCAGGGGGAACAGGCGGGGAGCTGTTTTTT. Protein: CASSLFAGGTGGELFF.

This clone has just a few counts. The chain couples TRBV3-1 (or the pseudogene TRBV3-2) to TRBJ1-1; D gene ambiguous. The CDR3 is 11 residues long. V lost 7 bases and J lost 7, with 10 bases in between. Germline loops: CDR1 LGHDT, CDR2 YNNKEL (reference sequence). The CDR3 sequence is CASKGGVEAFF. The DNA for the CDR3 is TGTGCCAGCAAGGGAGGAGTTGAAGCTTTCTTT.

The CDR3 sequence: CATSRRVGGGGPQHF. CDR3 bases: TGTGCCACCAGCAGGAGAGTAGGGGGTGGAGGGCCCCAGCATTTT. The chain joins TRBV15 to TRBJ1-5, with a weak D call TRBD1 (6 bases). This CDR3 region has 15 residues. CDR1 and CDR2 (germline): LNHNV, YYDKDF (reference sequence). Between the trimmed V and J ends, which lost 3 bases and 9 bases, there was a span of 18 bases.

The chain uses TRBV7-8 and TRBJ1-2; 10 nucleotides line up with TRBD1. The CDR3 runs 15 residues. Germline lookup yields CDR1 SGHVS and CDR2 FQNEAQ. Trimming took 5 bases from V and 5 from J; bases not matched to a gene: 8. The CDR3 protein is CASSPGQGNFYGYTF. The CDR3 nucleotides are TGTGCCAGCAGCCCGGGACAGGGGAATTTTTATGGCTACACCTTC.

This chain links TRBV27 with TRBJ1-6; perhaps TRBD1 as D (5 bases). The length of the CDR3 is 18 residues. Germline CDR1 and CDR2: MNHEY and SMNVEV (reference sequence). V lost 3 bases, J lost 11 bases, and 26 bases lay in between. The CDR3, as DNA: TGTGCCAGCAGTTTCGGGTATGGGGCAGCCTCGGGGGTTCCACCCCTCCACTTT. Encoded protein: CASSFGYGAASGVPPLHF.

This clone was seen just once. This chain links TRBV5-5 with TRBJ1-2, with TRBD1 matching over 7 bases. CDR1 SGHKS and CDR2 YYEKEE come from the germline V gene (reference sequence). This CDR3 has 16 residues. The ends lost 4 bases at V and 0 bases at J; junction bases unmatched: 9. The DNA for the CDR3 is TGTGCCAGCAGCCGGAGGGGTGGACAGGCTAACTATGGCTACACCTTC. Its protein is CASSRRGGQANYGYTF. Drawing the rest from reference TRBV5-5 and TRBJ1-2, the complete variable domain is DAGVTQSPTHLIKTRGQQVTLRCSPISGHKSVSWYQQVLGQGPQFIFQYYEKEERGRGNFPDRFSARQFPNYSSELNVNALLLGDSALYLCASSRRGGQANYGYTFGSGTRLTVV.